This T cell receptor beta chain emerged from a study of cytomegalovirus exposure and HLA in healthy donors. Germline trimming cut 0 bases from V and 4 bases from J; bases unmatched to any gene: 8. Germline-derived CDR1 and CDR2 are LGHNA and YNFKEQ. This CDR3 is 16 amino acids long. A note on this clone: The target antigen is unknown.

Using immunoSEQ multiplex PCR, the repertoire was profiled, and TCRdb retains in-frame clones only, with some absent. The sample has over 85,000 clones; roughly 90% are singletons. General observations from the study: The dataset shows that most TCR sequences were rare, while some public TCRs occurred in many donors. The authors listed roughly 150 TCR beta chains as cytomegalovirus-associated.

The sequencing input was PBMCs. The chain combines TRBV4-2 with TRBJ1-1, with TRBD1 matching over 7 bases. The clonotype originates from a woman aged 25 to 39 in good health and CMV-seropositive. The CDR3, as DNA: TGTGCCAGCAGCCAAGATTGGGCCAGGGGGGTCACTGAAGCTTTCTTT. Its protein is CASSQDWARGVTEAFF.